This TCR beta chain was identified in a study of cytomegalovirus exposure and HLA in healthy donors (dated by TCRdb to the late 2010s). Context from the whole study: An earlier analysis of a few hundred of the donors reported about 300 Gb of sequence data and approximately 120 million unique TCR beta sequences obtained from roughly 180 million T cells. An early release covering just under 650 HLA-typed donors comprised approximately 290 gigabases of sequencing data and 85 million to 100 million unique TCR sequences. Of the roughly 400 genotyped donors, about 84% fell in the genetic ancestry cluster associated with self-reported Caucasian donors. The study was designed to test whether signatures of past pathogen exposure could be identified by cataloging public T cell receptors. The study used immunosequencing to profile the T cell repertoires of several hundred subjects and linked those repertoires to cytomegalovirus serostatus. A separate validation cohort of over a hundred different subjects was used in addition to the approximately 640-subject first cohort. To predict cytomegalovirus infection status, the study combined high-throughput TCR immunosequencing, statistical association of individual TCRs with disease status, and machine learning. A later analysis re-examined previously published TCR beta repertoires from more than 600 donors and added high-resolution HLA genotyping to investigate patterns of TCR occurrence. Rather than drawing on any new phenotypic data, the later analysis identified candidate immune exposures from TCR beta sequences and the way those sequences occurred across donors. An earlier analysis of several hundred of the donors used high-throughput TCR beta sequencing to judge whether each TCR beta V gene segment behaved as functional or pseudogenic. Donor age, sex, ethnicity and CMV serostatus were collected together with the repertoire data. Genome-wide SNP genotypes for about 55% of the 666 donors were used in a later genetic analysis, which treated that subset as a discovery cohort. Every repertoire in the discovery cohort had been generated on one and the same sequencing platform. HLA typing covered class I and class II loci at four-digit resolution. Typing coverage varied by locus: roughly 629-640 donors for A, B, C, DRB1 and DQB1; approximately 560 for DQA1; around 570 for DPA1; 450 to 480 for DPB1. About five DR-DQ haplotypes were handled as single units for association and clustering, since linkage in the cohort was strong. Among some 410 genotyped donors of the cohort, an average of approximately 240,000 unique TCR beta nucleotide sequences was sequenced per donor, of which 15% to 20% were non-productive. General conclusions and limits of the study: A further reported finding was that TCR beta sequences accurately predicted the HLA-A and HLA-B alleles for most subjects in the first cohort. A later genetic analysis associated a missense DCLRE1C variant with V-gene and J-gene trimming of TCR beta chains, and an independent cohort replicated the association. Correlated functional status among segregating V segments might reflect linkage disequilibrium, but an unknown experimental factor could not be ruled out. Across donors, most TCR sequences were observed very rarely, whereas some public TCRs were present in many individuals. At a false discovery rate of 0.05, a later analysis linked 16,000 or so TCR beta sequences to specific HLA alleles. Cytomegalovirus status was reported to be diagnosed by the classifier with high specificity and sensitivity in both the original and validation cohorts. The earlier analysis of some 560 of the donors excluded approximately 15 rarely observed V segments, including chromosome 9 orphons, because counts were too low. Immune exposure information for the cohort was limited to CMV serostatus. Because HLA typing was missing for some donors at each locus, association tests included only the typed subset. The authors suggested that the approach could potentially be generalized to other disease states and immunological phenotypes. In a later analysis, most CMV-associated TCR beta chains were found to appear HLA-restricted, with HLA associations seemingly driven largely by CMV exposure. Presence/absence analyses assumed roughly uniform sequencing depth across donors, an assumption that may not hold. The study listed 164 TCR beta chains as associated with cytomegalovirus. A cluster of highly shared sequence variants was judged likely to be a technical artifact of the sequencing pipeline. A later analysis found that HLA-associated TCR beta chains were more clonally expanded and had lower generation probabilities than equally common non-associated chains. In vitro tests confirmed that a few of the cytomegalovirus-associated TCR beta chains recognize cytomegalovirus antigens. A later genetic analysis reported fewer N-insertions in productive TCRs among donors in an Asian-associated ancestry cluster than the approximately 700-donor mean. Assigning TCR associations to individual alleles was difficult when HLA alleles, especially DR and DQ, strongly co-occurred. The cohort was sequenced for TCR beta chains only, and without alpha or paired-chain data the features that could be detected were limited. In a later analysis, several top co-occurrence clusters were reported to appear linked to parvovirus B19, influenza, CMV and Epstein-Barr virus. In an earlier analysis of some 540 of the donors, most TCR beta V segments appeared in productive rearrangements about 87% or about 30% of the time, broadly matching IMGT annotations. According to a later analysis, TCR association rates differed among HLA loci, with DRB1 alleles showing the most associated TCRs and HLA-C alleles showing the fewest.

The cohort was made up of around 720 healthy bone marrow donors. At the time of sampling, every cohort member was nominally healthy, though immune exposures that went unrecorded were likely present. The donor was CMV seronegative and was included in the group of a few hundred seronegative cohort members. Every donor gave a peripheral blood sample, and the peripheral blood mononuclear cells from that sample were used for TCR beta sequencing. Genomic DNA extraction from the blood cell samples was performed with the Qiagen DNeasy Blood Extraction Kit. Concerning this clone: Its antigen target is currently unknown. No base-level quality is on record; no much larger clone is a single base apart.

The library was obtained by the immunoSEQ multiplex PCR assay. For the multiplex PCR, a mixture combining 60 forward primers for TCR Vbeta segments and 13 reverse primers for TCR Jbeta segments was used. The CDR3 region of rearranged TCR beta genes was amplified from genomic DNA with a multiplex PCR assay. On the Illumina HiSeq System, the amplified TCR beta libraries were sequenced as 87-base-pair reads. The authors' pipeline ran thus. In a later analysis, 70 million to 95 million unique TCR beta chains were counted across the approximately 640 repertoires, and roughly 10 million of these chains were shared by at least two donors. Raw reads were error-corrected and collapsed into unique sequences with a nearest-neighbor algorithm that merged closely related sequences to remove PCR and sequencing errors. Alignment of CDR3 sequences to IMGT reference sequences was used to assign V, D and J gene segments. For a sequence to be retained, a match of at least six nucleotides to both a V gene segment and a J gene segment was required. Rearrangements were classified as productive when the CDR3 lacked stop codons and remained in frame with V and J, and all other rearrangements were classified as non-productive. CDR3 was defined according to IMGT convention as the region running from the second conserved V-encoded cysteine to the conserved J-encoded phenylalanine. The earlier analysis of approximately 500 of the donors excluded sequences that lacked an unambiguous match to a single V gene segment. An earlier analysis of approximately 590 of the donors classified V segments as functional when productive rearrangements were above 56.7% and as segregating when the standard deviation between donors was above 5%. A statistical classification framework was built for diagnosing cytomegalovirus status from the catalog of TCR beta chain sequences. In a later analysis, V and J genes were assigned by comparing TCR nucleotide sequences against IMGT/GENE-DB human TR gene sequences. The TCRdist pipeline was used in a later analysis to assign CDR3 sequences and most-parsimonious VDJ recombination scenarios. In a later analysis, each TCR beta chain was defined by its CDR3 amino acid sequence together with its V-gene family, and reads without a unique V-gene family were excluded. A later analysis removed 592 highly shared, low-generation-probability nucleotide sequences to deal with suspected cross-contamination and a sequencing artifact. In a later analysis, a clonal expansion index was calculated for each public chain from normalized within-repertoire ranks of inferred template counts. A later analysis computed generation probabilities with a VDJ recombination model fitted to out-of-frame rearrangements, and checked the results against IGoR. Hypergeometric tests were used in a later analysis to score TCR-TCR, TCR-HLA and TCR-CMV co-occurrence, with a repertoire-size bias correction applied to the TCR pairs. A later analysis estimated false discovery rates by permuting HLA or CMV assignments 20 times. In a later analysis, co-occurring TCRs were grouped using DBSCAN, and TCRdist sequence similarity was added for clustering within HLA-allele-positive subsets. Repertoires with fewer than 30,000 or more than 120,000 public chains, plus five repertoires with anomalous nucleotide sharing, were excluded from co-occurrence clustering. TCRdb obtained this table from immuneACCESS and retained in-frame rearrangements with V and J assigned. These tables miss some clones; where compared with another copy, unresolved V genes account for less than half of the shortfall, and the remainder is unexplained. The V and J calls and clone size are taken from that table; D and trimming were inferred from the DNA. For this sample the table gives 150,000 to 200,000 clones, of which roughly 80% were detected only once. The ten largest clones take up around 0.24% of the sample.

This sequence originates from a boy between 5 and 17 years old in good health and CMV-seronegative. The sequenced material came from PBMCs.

The DNA reads as follows: TGTGCCAGCAGTGTCGTTGAGGGTATCAGCTATGGCTACACCTTC. Translated, it reads CASSVVEGISYGYTF. The rearrangement combines TRBV2 with TRBJ1-2; the D gene is not confidently resolved. The germline V gene encodes CDR1 SNHLY and CDR2 FYNNEI. The germline ends are 16 bases apart after V is trimmed by 4 bases and J by 4 bases. The CDR3, from cysteine to phenylalanine, totals 15 residues. Only CDR3 DNA is held: 45 bases, read in frame from base 1.